What follows describes a single T cell receptor beta chain. The target antigen is unknown. The CDR3 consists of 13 residues. The germline CDR1 and CDR2 sequences are DFQATT and SNEGSKA (reference sequence). Per-sample cDNA came from eight separate reactions. cDNA encoding TCRalpha and TCRbeta underwent two nested PCRs of approximately 17 and 9 cycles, each of which was followed by bead purification. Reanalyzing the 5' RACE reads, TCRdb keeps one entry per CDR3 protein, without DNA. This sample contains around 230,000 distinct CDR3 sequences. The data stem from a study of monozygotic twins with inflammatory bowel disease. Study-wide points: Patient repertoires may have gained variability from differing immunosuppressive treatments. No distinction between different T cell subtypes was possible.

The sequence came from a human donor with ulcerative colitis or Crohn's disease, or a healthy co-twin of an affected twin (not recorded which). The sample consisted of blood. V gene TRBV20-1 combines with J gene TRBJ2-3; the D call from TCRdb, TRBD2, cannot be confirmed without DNA. The CDR3 is CSAPGGAADTQYF.